A single sample is the source of the 30 T cell receptor beta chains below, sequenced in a study of Tregs in tolerant kidney transplant recipients. Sequencing was performed with immunoSEQ multiplex PCR; in TCRdb, only in-frame clones are kept and a portion is missing. The profile covers about 240,000 clones, with around 81% appearing a single time and less than 0.75% taken by the ten largest. Sequenced material: CD4+ T cells from blood. Receptors were obtained from a human donor in good health.

This chain uses TRBV5-1 with TRBJ1-3; D perhaps matches TRBD1 (5 bases). The germline V gene encodes CDR1 SGHRS and CDR2 YFSETQ. V shed 0 bases and J shed 1 base, with 11 bases lying between them. The CDR3 is 16 amino acids. The CDR3 sequence is CASSLAGRGSGNTIYF. The CDR3 DNA sequence: TGCGCCAGCAGCTTGGCCGGGCGGGGGTCTGGAAACACCATATATTTT.

The rearrangement joins TRBV30 to TRBJ2-7; 14 positions agree with TRBD2. This CDR3 has 18 residues. Per germline, CDR1 GTSNPN and CDR2 SVGIG (reference sequence). Trimming at V came to 5 bases and at J to 3 bases, leaving 15 bases not matched to a gene. CDR3 sequence: CAWPSTGLAGASYYEQYF. CDR3 bases: TGTGCCTGGCCCTCAACGGGACTAGCGGGGGCCAGCTACTACGAGCAGTACTTC.

The J gene is TRBJ2-1, the V gene TRBV6-4, with unresolved D. The CDR3 runs to 15 residues. V was shortened by 3 bases and J by 0 bases, with 9 bases between the two germline ends. Germline CDR1 reads MRHNA; CDR2 reads SNTAGT. This CDR3 reads CASSDLFSSYNEQFF. As DNA, the CDR3 is TGTGCCAGCAGTGATCTCTTCAGCTCCTACAATGAGCAGTTCTTC.

The V and J genes are TRBV2 and TRBJ2-7; a possible D gene is TRBD1 (6 bases). CDR1 is SNHLY and CDR2 is FYNNEI in the germline V gene. The CDR3 has 14 amino acids. V dropped 10 bases and J dropped 1 base, with 17 bases sitting between them. CDR3 in amino acids: CANPPPGASYEQYF. The CDR3 coding sequence is TGTGCCAACCCTCCGCCAGGGGCGTCCTACGAGCAGTACTTC.

This chain links TRBV7-3 with TRBJ1-2, with D unclear. Trimming shortened V by 0 bases and J by 3 bases, and 8 bases separated the two germline ends. The CDR3 is made up of 14 amino acids. Germline V gene data show CDR1 as SGHTA and CDR2 as FQGTGA. CDR3 in amino acids: CASSLTGKDYGYTF. The DNA of the CDR3 is TGTGCCAGCAGCTTAACTGGGAAGGACTATGGCTACACCTTC.

The V gene is TRBV7-3, the J gene TRBJ2-5, with 9 bases aligning to TRBD1. CDR1 and CDR2 (germline): SGHTA, FQGTGA. The trim removed 5 bases at V and 7 bases at J, leaving 11 bases unmatched. The CDR3 has 15 residues. CDR3 coding DNA: TGTGCCAGCAGCCTCGCCGGGACAGGGTCCTCGACCCAGTACTTC. Protein: CASSLAGTGSSTQYF.

The chain combines TRBV4-1 with TRBJ2-5; TRBD2 aligns across 7 bases. CDR1 MGHRA and CDR2 YSYEKL come from the germline V gene. With V trimmed by 2 bases and J by 2 bases, 8 bases remained unmatched. The CDR3 covers 16 residues. This chain's CDR3 is CASSQRHLAEQETQYF. DNA for the CDR3: TGCGCCAGCAGCCAACGTCATCTAGCGGAACAAGAGACCCAGTACTTC.

The chain uses TRBV6-1 and TRBJ2-5, with 7 positions matching TRBD2. V gave up 9 bases and J gave up 2 bases; unmatched junction bases: 12. The germline V gene encodes CDR1 MNHNS and CDR2 SASEGT. The CDR3 has 15 amino acids. DNA of the CDR3: TGTGCCAGTCAACTCCGGGACTATTATCAAGAGACCCAGTACTTC. This codes for CASQLRDYYQETQYF.

The chain is built from TRBV29-1 and TRBJ1-2, with a weak D call TRBD1 (6 bases). V lost 6 bases and J 4 bases, leaving 18 bases between the germline ends. This CDR3 spans 14 amino acids. Germline V gene lookup returns CDR1 SQVTM and CDR2 ANQGSEA. The CDR3 DNA is TGCAGCGTGGCCAGGGGCCGTGGGTCCTATGGCTACACCTTC. This translates into CSVARGRGSYGYTF.

The rearrangement uses TRBV6-1 and TRBJ1-2; 9 bases match TRBD1. CDR3 size: 14 residues. V was clipped by 7 bases and J by 6 bases; unmatched bases: 9. The germline gives CDR1 MNHNS, CDR2 SASEGT. CDR3 amino acids: CASTMDRGGDGYTF. The CDR3 nucleotides read TGTGCCAGCACCATGGACAGGGGAGGAGATGGCTACACCTTC.

The rearrangement uses TRBV12-5 and TRBJ2-5; possibly TRBD1 or TRBD2 for D (5 bases each). In germline, CDR1 is LGHNT, CDR2 FRNRAP. The V and J ends lost 6 bases and 5 bases respectively, with 13 bases between them. The CDR3 is made up of 13 amino acids. The CDR3 DNA sequence: TGTGCTAGTGGCCGGGGACCGAGGGAGACCCAGTACTTC. It translates to CASGRGPRETQYF. Variable domain in full (rest from reference TRBV12-5 and TRBJ2-5): DARVTQTPRHKVTEMGQEVTMRCQPILGHNTVFWYRQTMMQGLELLAYFRNRAPLDDSGMPKDRFSAEMPDATLATLKIQPSEPRDSAVYFCASGRGPRETQYFGPGTRLLVL.

In this sample, this clone turned up a few times. V is TRBV19 and J is TRBJ2-7; TRBD2 matches at 7 bases. CDR1 and CDR2 from the germline V gene are LNHDA and SQIVND (reference sequence). After removal of 10 bases from V and 2 bases from J, the junction contained 11 bases not matched to a gene. This CDR3 region has 14 residues. In nucleotides, the CDR3 is TGTGCCACCGGTAGGACTAGTTTTACCTACGAGCAGTACTTC. Its translation is CATGRTSFTYEQYF.

V is TRBV9 and J is TRBJ1-1, with TRBD1 matching 8 bases. Germline assignment: CDR1 SGDLS and CDR2 YYNGEE. The CDR3 has 16 amino acids. The trim removed 4 bases at V and 0 bases at J, leaving 8 bases unmatched. CDR3 residues: CASSRQGIRLNTEAFF. The CDR3 DNA reads TGTGCCAGCAGCCGACAGGGGATTAGGTTGAACACTGAAGCTTTCTTT.

The CDR3 loop is CASSLSENSNQPQHF. The CDR3 DNA is TGTGCCAGCAGCCTGAGTGAAAATAGCAATCAGCCCCAGCATTTT. The chain links TRBV9 to TRBJ1-5; D is uncertain. CDR1 and CDR2 from the germline V gene are SGDLS and YYNGEE. This CDR3 has 15 residues. Between the trimmed V and J ends, which lost 4 bases and 0 bases, there was a span of 11 bases.

This clone was recorded only once. V and J are TRBV11-2 and TRBJ2-5, with D possibly being TRBD2 (6 bases). V lost 1 base to trimming and J lost 5 bases, with 8 bases between them. The germline V gene has CDR1 SGHAT and CDR2 FQNNGV. CDR3 length equals 13 residues. CDR3 residues: CASSLVGGETQYF. In DNA, the CDR3 is TGTGCCAGCAGCTTAGTAGGAGGGGAGACCCAGTACTTC. The whole variable domain, filled in from reference TRBV11-2 and TRBJ2-5, reads EAGVAQSPRYKIIEKRQSVAFWCNPISGHATLYWYQQILGQGPKLLIQFQNNGVVDDSQLPKDRFSAERLKGVDSTLKIQPAKLEDSAVYLCASSLVGGETQYFGPGTRLLVL.

This CDR3 is CASTSYSISGPGGEQFF. The DNA of the CDR3 is TGTGCCAGTACTTCGTATAGTATTAGCGGCCCTGGGGGTGAGCAGTTCTTC. This chain joins TRBV19 and TRBJ2-1; D might be TRBD2 (6 bases). This CDR3 has 17 amino acids. V was trimmed by 7 bases and J by 9 bases, leaving 28 bases between them. CDR1 and CDR2 (germline): LNHDA, SQIVND (reference sequence).

The chain has TRBV2 and TRBJ1-1; the match to TRBD1 covers 8 bases. The CDR3 spans 14 residues. Germline loops: CDR1 SNHLY, CDR2 FYNNEI. Germline trimming cut 7 bases from V and 5 bases from J; bases unmatched to any gene: 9. CDR3: CASTDRGAGTEAFF. The CDR3 bases are TGTGCCAGCACCGACAGGGGAGCGGGGACTGAAGCTTTCTTT. Full variable domain (rest looked up from reference TRBV2 and TRBJ1-1): EPEVTQTPSHQVTQMGQEVILRCVPISNHLYFYWYRQILGQKVEFLVSFYNNEISEKSEIFDDQFSVERPDGSNFTLKIRSTKLEDSAMYFCASTDRGAGTEAFFGQGTRLTVV.

This clone occurred a few times. The chain combines TRBV6-5 with TRBJ1-6, with D unclear. The CDR3 is 13 residues long. Per germline, CDR1 MNHEY and CDR2 SVGAGI. Trimming cost V 1 base and J 10 bases, with 8 bases left between them. Written as DNA, the CDR3 is TGTGCCAGCAGTTACTTAGGTGTATCACCCCTCCACTTT. It encodes CASSYLGVSPLHF.

The chain recombines TRBV27 with TRBJ2-7; 12 positions agree with TRBD1. V lost 4 bases and J lost 5; bases outside the gene matches: 3. The CDR3 length is 14 residues. Germline V lookup: CDR1 MNHEY, CDR2 SMNVEV (reference sequence). The CDR3 DNA is TGTGCCAGCAGTTCCGGGACAGGGGGCCACGAGCAGTACTTC. As protein: CASSSGTGGHEQYF.

The rearrangement joins TRBV19 to TRBJ1-6; 7 nucleotides align to TRBD1. The CDR3 extends over 14 amino acids. V lost 4 bases to trimming and J lost 7 bases; unmatched junction nucleotides: 4. From germline, CDR1 is LNHDA and CDR2 SQIVND (reference sequence). Here the CDR3 DNA reads TGTGCCAGTAGTACATGGGACAGCAATTCACCCCTCCACTTT. It translates to CASSTWDSNSPLHF.

This clone was seen a few times. This sequence joins TRBV6-1 and TRBJ1-2, with 10 bases fitting TRBD1. The CDR3 consists of 14 residues. Trimming took 5 bases from V and 8 from J; bases not matched to a gene: 8. The germline V gene encodes CDR1 MNHNS and CDR2 SASEGT. In DNA form, the CDR3 reads TGTGCCAGCAGTCGGGACAGGGGCCCGGAGGGCTACACCTTC. Translated, it gives CASSRDRGPEGYTF.

This clone was detected once. The chain links TRBV5-5 to TRBJ2-7; D might be TRBD1 (5 bases). Trimming pared 0 bases from V and 2 bases from J, leaving 12 bases between. Germline V gene sequence: CDR1 SGHKS, CDR2 YYEKEE (reference sequence). This CDR3 has 15 residues. The CDR3 region has the DNA TGTGCCAGCAGCTTGGAGGCAGGGCCCCCCTACGAGCAGTACTTC. It specifies CASSLEAGPPYEQYF.

The chain combines TRBV29-1 with TRBJ2-1, with D unresolved. CDR1 SQVTM and CDR2 ANQGSEA come from the germline V gene. The CDR3 extends over 13 amino acids. V shed 4 bases and J shed 5 bases, with 12 bases lying between them. This CDR3 reads CSVGRTTDNEQFF. In nucleotides, the CDR3 is TGCAGCGTTGGGAGAACGACCGACAATGAGCAGTTCTTC.

This chain joins TRBV19 and TRBJ1-5; D is possibly TRBD1 (5 bases). Trimming pared 6 bases from V and 9 bases from J, leaving 21 bases between. The germline V gene encodes CDR1 LNHDA and CDR2 SQIVND (reference sequence). The CDR3 runs to 15 residues. This chain's CDR3 is CASRGPGRSEGPQHF. The CDR3 DNA follows: TGTGCCAGTAGGGGGCCGGGCAGGTCGGAGGGGCCCCAGCATTTT.

The chain uses TRBV4-2 and TRBJ1-4; 7 nucleotides line up with TRBD1. This CDR3 is 17 amino acids long. After removal of 2 bases from V and 8 bases from J, the junction contained 14 bases not matched to a gene. The V gene's germline CDR1 is LGHNA and CDR2 YNFKEQ. CDR3 coding DNA: TGTGCCAGCAGCCAATTCCTCGTAGTACAGGGGAACGAAAAACTGTTTTTT. It yields the protein CASSQFLVVQGNEKLFF.

This clone is a singleton in its sample. V and J are TRBV6-1 and TRBJ1-4; TRBD1 aligns across 8 bases. V shed 8 bases, J shed 0 bases, and the junction held 5 bases outside the gene matches. The CDR3 is 15 amino acids. Germline V gene lookup returns CDR1 MNHNS and CDR2 SASEGT. The CDR3 is CASGQGLATNEKLFF. CDR3 coding DNA: TGTGCCAGCGGACAGGGCCTCGCAACTAATGAAAAACTGTTTTTT.

V is TRBV6-5 and J is TRBJ2-7; D might be TRBD1 or TRBD2, each matching 5 bases. The V gene's germline CDR1 is MNHEY and CDR2 SVGAGI. V lost 3 bases, J lost 3 bases, and 12 bases lay in between. This CDR3 is built from 14 residues. Here the CDR3 reads CASSYRGSLYEQYF. CDR3 coding DNA: TGTGCCAGCAGTTATCGGGGCAGCCTCTACGAGCAGTACTTC.

The genes are TRBV5-4 and TRBJ1-6; D possibly corresponds to TRBD1 (6 bases). In germline, CDR1 is SGHNT, CDR2 YYREEE (reference sequence). V was shortened by 4 bases and J by 0 bases, with 14 bases between the two germline ends. This CDR3 spans 17 amino acids. CDR3 DNA: TGTGCCAGCAGCAGGGGACACTCGAGCTCCTATAATTCACCCCTCCACTTT. Translating it yields CASSRGHSSSYNSPLHF.

This clone was observed a single time. Sequence at one end of the junction differs from germline and may be a read error. The chain has TRBV6-5 and TRBJ2-1; D may be TRBD1 (6 bases). The CDR3 sequence is 15 residues long. Germline loops: CDR1 MNHEY, CDR2 SVGAGI. The CDR3 nucleotides read TGTGCCAGCTCCCGAAGTGGGGACACCTACAGTGAGCAGTTCTTC. Amino acid sequence: CASSRSGDTYSEQFF.

This clone was detected a few times. The rearrangement uses TRBV5-4 and TRBJ2-7; TRBD2 matches at 7 bases. Germline loops: CDR1 SGHNT, CDR2 YYREEE (reference sequence). CDR3 length: 15 amino acids. The trim removed 0 bases at V and 2 bases at J, leaving 5 bases unmatched. The CDR3 DNA is TGTGCCAGCAGCTTGGCGGGTGGGGGGGCCTACGAGCAGTACTTC. Translated: CASSLAGGGAYEQYF.